Below are 16 T cell receptor beta chains sequenced from a single sample in a study of vaccination and CD4 T cells after COVID-19. Antigens of these TCRs are unknown. Cultured CD4+ T cells had their DNA profiled by the Oncomine TCR Beta short-read assay. MiXCR was run by TCRdb on the PCR reads, yielding one entry per CDR3 protein. The sample yields 16,000 or so distinct CDR3 sequences, 55% seen once. Treatment specified: roughly ten-day PBMC culture with coronavirus spike peptide pools or control peptides (ViraFEST assay). Material: CD4+ T cells from blood, cultured in vitro. These receptors came from a human donor who had recovered from COVID-19.

The rearrangement uses TRBV6-5 and TRBJ1-1; D possibly corresponds to TRBD1 (6 bases). V was trimmed by 0 bases and J by 4 bases, leaving 15 bases between them. The germline CDR1 and CDR2 sequences are MNHEY and SVGAGI. The CDR3 runs 16 residues. CDR3 bases: TGTGCCAGCAGTTACTCGAGCGGGGGGGGCGGCACTGAAGCTTTCTTT. Translating it yields CASSYSSGGGGTEAFF.

The chain joins TRBV12-3 or TRBV12-4 to TRBJ2-1, with 10 bases fitting TRBD1. The CDR3 extends over 17 amino acids. Trimming removed 3 bases from V and 12 bases from J; junction bases left unmatched: 17. The CDR3 loop is CASSFTPGGTGVPRQFF. Written as DNA, the CDR3 is TGTGCCAGCAGTTTTACCCCGGGAGGGACAGGGGTCCCGAGGCAGTTCTTC.

This chain joins TRBV5-1 and TRBJ2-3, with unresolved D. Trimming left V 3 bases short and J 0 bases short, with 2 bases between. CDR3 length equals 12 residues. Germline V gene lookup returns CDR1 SGHRS and CDR2 YFSETQ. The CDR3 sequence is CASSSSTDTQYF. The DNA of the CDR3 is TGCGCCAGCAGCTCGAGCACAGATACGCAGTATTTT.

CDR3 amino acids: CSARDAGNYGYTF. In nucleotides, the CDR3 is TGCAGTGCTAGAGATGCGGGGAACTATGGCTACACCTTC. This chain joins TRBV20-1 and TRBJ1-2; D call uncertain. This CDR3 is built from 13 residues. The V gene lost 0 bases and the J gene lost 2 bases, with 7 bases spanning the gap. The V gene's germline CDR1 is DFQATT and CDR2 SNEGSKA (reference sequence).

This clonotype was observed a few times. V is TRBV7-6 and J is TRBJ1-1; D may be TRBD1 (5 bases). This CDR3 is built from 16 residues. V shed 2 bases and J shed 1 base, with 14 bases lying between them. CDR1 SGHVS and CDR2 FNYEAQ come from the germline V gene. DNA for the CDR3: TGTGCCAGCAGCTTACGTCCTGGGGGGGGGAACACTGAAGCTTTCTTT. Its protein is CASSLRPGGGNTEAFF. Full variable domain (missing parts from reference TRBV7-6 and TRBJ1-1): GAGVSQSPRYKVTKRGQDVALRCDPISGHVSLYWYRQALGQGPEFLTYFNYEAQQDKSGLPNDRFSAERPEGSISTLTIQRTEQRDSAMYRCASSLRPGGGNTEAFFGQGTRLTVV.

This clonotype was counted between two and nine times. V and J are TRBV7-2 and TRBJ2-3; TRBD2 matches 8 bases. CDR3 length: 15 residues. V trimming: 3 bases; J trimming: 5 bases; junction bases outside the gene matches: 7. Per germline, CDR1 SGHTA and CDR2 FQGNSA. The CDR3 loop reads CASSFEAGVRDTQYF. The CDR3 nucleotides are TGTGCCAGCAGCTTTGAAGCGGGAGTGAGAGATACGCAGTATTTT. Full variable domain (remainder filled in from reference TRBV7-2 and TRBJ2-3): GAGVSQSPSNKVTEKGKDVELRCDPISGHTALYWYRQSLGQGLEFLIYFQGNSAPDKSGLPSDRFSAERTGGSVSTLTIQRTQQEDSAVYLCASSFEAGVRDTQYFGPGTRLTVL.

In its sample, this clonotype was seen a few times. V and J are TRBV11-2 and TRBJ1-5, with D unclear. There are 16 residues in the CDR3. The V and J ends lost 0 bases and 0 bases respectively, with 9 bases between them. Germline V gene lookup returns CDR1 SGHAT and CDR2 FQNNGV. CDR3 in amino acids: CASSLDGGNSNQPQHF. CDR3 sequence (DNA): TGTGCCAGCAGCTTAGATGGCGGTAATAGCAATCAGCCCCAGCATTTT.

The table lists this clonotype with a few counts. J is TRBJ2-7 and V is TRBV27, with TRBD2 identical over 10 bases. The CDR3 length is 14 residues. Germline lookup yields CDR1 MNHEY and CDR2 SMNVEV (reference sequence). The ends lost 10 bases at V and 6 bases at J; junction bases unmatched: 12. CDR3 region: CAIRQGASGSEQYF. In DNA form, the CDR3 reads TGTGCCATCCGGCAGGGGGCTAGCGGGAGCGAGCAGTACTTC.

This clonotype was picked up a small number of times. The chain links TRBV27 to TRBJ2-3, with TRBD2 as a possible D gene (5 bases). The CDR3 is 16 residues long. Germline CDR1 is MNHEY and CDR2 is SMNVEV (reference sequence). V shed 3 bases and J shed 0 bases, with 13 bases lying between them. CDR3 residues: CASSFFKGGSTDTQYF. The CDR3 DNA reads as TGTGCCAGCAGTTTCTTCAAGGGCGGGAGCACAGATACGCAGTATTTT.

V and J are TRBV7-9 and TRBJ1-2; D uncertain. Germline V gene sequence: CDR1 SEHNR, CDR2 FQNEAQ (reference sequence). The germline V and J ends were trimmed by 4 bases and 1 base, with 10 bases remaining between them. The CDR3 has 14 amino acids. The CDR3 reads CASSSFGNNYGYTF. CDR3 bases: TGTGCCAGCAGCTCCTTCGGGAATAACTATGGCTACACCTTC. The complete variable domain, with remaining parts taken from reference TRBV7-9 and TRBJ1-2, reads DTGVSQNPRHKITKRGQNVTFRCDPISEHNRLYWYRQTLGQGPEFLTYFQNEAQLEKSRLLSDRFSAERPKGSFSTLEIQRTEQGDSAMYLCASSSFGNNYGYTFGSGTRLTVV.

This clonotype was detected once. The chain has TRBV20-1 and TRBJ1-6; 9 nucleotides agree with TRBD1. V was clipped by 5 bases and J by 5 bases; unmatched bases: 4. The CDR3 is 14 residues long. The germline V gene encodes CDR1 DFQATT and CDR2 SNEGSKA (reference sequence). DNA of the CDR3: TGCAGTGCTGGTGACAGGGGGAATAATTCACCCCTCCACTTT. Its translation: CSAGDRGNNSPLHF.

This chain uses TRBV7-2 with TRBJ2-2, with 8 bases that match TRBD1. The CDR3 consists of 15 residues. Trimming cost V 7 bases and J 0 bases; bases outside gene matches: 4. Germline V lookup: CDR1 SGHTA, CDR2 FQGNSA. The CDR3: CASTRDRSNTGELFF. Written as DNA, the CDR3 is TGTGCCAGCACCCGGGACAGGTCGAACACCGGGGAGCTGTTTTTT.

The gene calls are TRBV12-3 or TRBV12-4 and TRBJ1-2; D call uncertain. This CDR3 is 13 amino acids long. V was cut by 7 bases and J by 7 bases, with 16 bases left in between. CDR3 residues: CASTQLPATGYTF. As DNA, the CDR3 is TGTGCCAGCACTCAACTTCCGGCCACTGGCTACACCTTC.

As to this clonotype: Relative to the germline gene, one junction end is altered; a read error may explain this. The gene calls are TRBV19 and TRBJ1-5, with D uncertain. The germline CDR1 and CDR2 sequences are LNHDA and SQIVND (reference sequence). The CDR3 covers 14 residues. CDR3 in amino acids: CASSIGRGNQPQRF. The CDR3 nucleotides are TGTGCCAGTAGTATTGGGCGAGGCAATCAGCCCCAGCGTTTT. The full variable domain, its missing parts supplied by reference TRBV19 and TRBJ1-5, is DGGITQSPKYLFRKEGQNVTLSCEQNLNHDAMYWYRQDPGQGLRLIYYSQIVNDFQKGDIAEGYSVSREKKESFPLTVTSAQKNPTAFYLCASSIGRGNQPQRFGDGTRLSIL.

As DNA, the CDR3 is TGTGCCAGCAGCGCGGGACTAGCGGTCTACAATGAGCAGTTCTTC. Translating gives CASSAGLAVYNEQFF. The rearrangement joins TRBV9 to TRBJ2-1; TRBD2 matches at 11 bases. CDR1 is SGDLS, CDR2 YYNGEE, per germline. This CDR3 is built from 15 residues. V gave up 3 bases and J gave up 3 bases; unmatched junction bases: 2. Full variable domain (missing parts from reference TRBV9 and TRBJ2-1): DSGVTQTPKHLITATGQRVTLRCSPRSGDLSVYWYQQSLDQGLQFLIQYYNGEERAKGNILERFSAQQFPDLHSELNLSSLELGDSALYFCASSAGLAVYNEQFFGPGTRLTVL.

This sequence joins TRBV30 and TRBJ1-2; no reliable D call. CDR1 GTSNPN and CDR2 SVGIG come from the germline V gene (reference sequence). The CDR3 runs to 13 residues. Trimming removed 4 bases from V and 4 bases from J, with 13 bases in between. CDR3 protein: CAWTLSSGYGYTF. In DNA form, the CDR3 reads TGTGCCTGGACCCTTTCGTCGGGCTATGGCTACACCTTC.